This TCR beta chain came from a study of neurological immune-mediated disorders. To note about this clonotype: Its cognate antigen is unknown.

The CDR3 runs to 15 residues. CDR1 and CDR2 (germline): SGHTA, FQGNSA. V lost 8 bases and J lost 9; bases outside the gene matches: 11. It was by 5'RACE with 10-nucleotide random UMIs that the cDNA was made. TCRdb reprocessed the 5' RACE reads with MiXCR, giving one entry per CDR3 protein. The sample shows 20,000 to 30,000 distinct CDR3 sequences, around an eighth of them seen only once. Overall study findings and caveats: Multiple sclerosis, the disease with the least TCR clonal expansion, fell below healthy controls, whereas HTLV-1-associated myelopathy showed the most. CDR3 amino acid sequences found in expanded clones were never shared across subjects, suggesting private repertoires in all groups.

The TCR was taken from a middle-aged woman with HTLV-1-associated myelopathy (HAM/TSP). V gene TRBV7-2 combines with J gene TRBJ1-6; 9 positions match TRBD1. Material: PBMCs. The DNA for the CDR3 is TGTGCCAGCCGTCTTGGGACAGGGTTTCCTTCACCCCTCCACTTT. Translation gives CASRLGTGFPSPLHF.